This T cell receptor beta chain is drawn from a study of cytomegalovirus exposure and HLA in healthy donors. Study overall: Out of approximately 400 genotyped donors, around 80% belonged to the Caucasian-associated ancestry cluster. Study outcomes and limitations: Across HLA loci, a later analysis found differing TCR association rates, with DRB1 most and HLA-C fewest. Accurate HLA-A and HLA-B prediction from TCR beta sequences was reported for most subjects.

Deletions cut 6 bases from V and 0 bases from J, with 9 bases between. CDR3 length: 14 amino acids. The V gene's germline CDR1 is LNHDA and CDR2 SQIVND (reference sequence). The PCR used 60 Vbeta and 13 Jbeta primers. Assay: immunoSEQ multiplex PCR; the TCRdb copy retains only in-frame clones and omits some. The data show 64,000 or so clones, 85% seen once. As to this clone: Its matching antigen is unknown.

V and J are TRBV19 and TRBJ2-1, with a possible D match to TRBD2 (6 bases). The TCR comes from a female donor in good health and CMV-seronegative. The sequenced sample consisted of PBMCs. The CDR3: CASSPSVSYNEQFF. The DNA of the CDR3 is TGTGCCAGTAGCCCTAGCGTCTCCTACAATGAGCAGTTCTTC. The full variable domain, in which reference TRBV19 and TRBJ2-1 provide the parts outside the CDR3, is DGGITQSPKYLFRKEGQNVTLSCEQNLNHDAMYWYRQDPGQGLRLIYYSQIVNDFQKGDIAEGYSVSREKKESFPLTVTSAQKNPTAFYLCASSPSVSYNEQFFGPGTRLTVL.